The source of this T cell receptor (beta chain) is a study of blood T cells in healthy people across ages. About the study: Per every two T cells, about one barcoded beta molecule was captured by template switching. Study observations and caveats: The diversity estimates, figures obtained from one million T cells, were considered underestimates. Older age coincided with a roughly linear decline in TCR beta diversity per million T cells. Donor CMV infection status was unknown, possibly confounding age-related changes in expanded clonotypes.

Of note for this clonotype: Its antigen is as yet unknown.

Using a J-beta primer mix together with a sample-barcoded 5' primer, a second PCR was run for roughly 6 to 11 cycles. TCRdb reanalysed the 5' RACE reads using MiXCR and keeps one entry per CDR3 protein. The sample yields about 640,000 distinct CDR3 sequences, about 53% seen once. This clonotype originated in a man in his 60s in good health. Sequencing was performed on blood.

This CDR3 reads CATSDSPGGNNEQFF. Here the CDR3 DNA reads TGTGCCACCAGTGATTCCCCGGGGGGAAACAATGAGCAGTTCTTC. V gene TRBV24-1 combines with J gene TRBJ2-1; 7 nucleotides agree with TRBD2. Per the germline V gene, CDR1 is KGHDR and CDR2 is SFDVKD. Trimming took 2 bases from V and 5 from J; bases not matched to a gene: 5. The CDR3 length is 15 residues.